Listed here are 26 T cell receptor beta chains from one sample, sequenced in a study of blood T cell repertoires in COVID-19. The repertoire was sequenced with immunoSEQ multiplex PCR; TCRdb's copy has only in-frame clones and lacks some. The table has fewer than 200,000 clones, roughly 89% seen once; the top ten hold around 13%. The sample consisted of peripheral blood. The receptors originated from a woman aged 70-85 years with COVID-19, enrolled during active disease.

The V gene is TRBV5-1, the J gene TRBJ1-2, with 8 bases fitting TRBD1. V was clipped by 4 bases and J by 8 bases; unmatched bases: 4. This CDR3 is built from 12 residues. The germline V gene has CDR1 SGHRS and CDR2 YFSETQ. Here the CDR3 DNA reads TGCGCCAGCAGCCCCAGGGGGCTCGGCTACACCTTC. Its protein product is CASSPRGLGYTF.

This chain links TRBV20-1 with TRBJ1-1; D might be TRBD1 (6 bases). The CDR3 has 11 amino acids. CDR1 and CDR2 (germline): DFQATT, SNEGSKA (reference sequence). Trimming shortened V by 5 bases and J by 3 bases, and 7 bases separated the two germline ends. The CDR3 is CSAYRDTEAFF. CDR3 coding DNA: TGCAGTGCTTACAGGGACACTGAAGCTTTCTTT.

The CDR3 DNA follows: TGTGCCAGCAGTACTACCCTATGGACAGATACGCAGTATTTT. It encodes CASSTTLWTDTQYF. V and J are TRBV9 and TRBJ2-3; D not certain. The CDR3 covers 14 residues. The V gene lost 5 bases and the J gene lost 3 bases, with 13 bases spanning the gap. From germline, CDR1 is SGDLS and CDR2 YYNGEE.

CDR3 sequence (DNA): TGTGCCAGCAGTCGAACAGGGGGGAGAGGCTACGAGCAGTACTTC. This encodes CASSRTGGRGYEQYF. This rearrangement joins TRBV6-2 or TRBV6-3 to TRBJ2-7, with TRBD1 matching 8 bases. The CDR3 has 15 residues. Germline V CDR1 and CDR2: MNHEY, SVGEGT. J gave up 3 bases and V 5 bases, and 9 bases lay outside the gene matches.

The chain couples TRBV2 to TRBJ2-1; 7 positions agree with TRBD1. Per germline, CDR1 SNHLY and CDR2 FYNNEI. The V gene end was trimmed by 7 bases and the J gene end by 8 bases; junction bases not matched to a gene: 11. The CDR3 is made up of 14 amino acids. The CDR3 DNA sequence: TGTGCCAGCAACAACAGGGGTACTAAGGATGAGCAGTTCTTC. Translating gives CASNNRGTKDEQFF.

The rearrangement joins TRBV19 to TRBJ2-7; no clear D. Trimming removed 2 bases at V and 0 bases at J, with 5 bases between. The V gene's germline CDR1 is LNHDA and CDR2 SQIVND (reference sequence). The CDR3 contains 13 residues. The CDR3 is CASSIQVSYEQYF. CDR3 bases: TGTGCCAGTAGTATACAGGTCTCCTACGAGCAGTACTTC.

The V call is TRBV6-6, the J call TRBJ2-1; 8 bases agree with TRBD2. CDR1 MNHNY and CDR2 SVGAGI come from the germline V gene (reference sequence). The CDR3 covers 16 residues. J was trimmed by 4 bases and V by 0 bases; bases with no gene match: 5. This CDR3 is CASSYSKLAAYNEQFF. CDR3 bases: TGTGCCAGCAGTTACTCGAAACTAGCGGCTTACAATGAGCAGTTCTTC.

V and J are TRBV30 and TRBJ2-5; 10 nucleotides agree with TRBD1. CDR3 size: 17 residues. Germline V gives CDR1 GTSNPN, CDR2 SVGIG (reference sequence). With V trimmed by 3 bases and J by 5 bases, 15 bases remained unmatched. CDR3 DNA sequence: TGTGCCTGGAGCCATCTTCTAGTCGACAGGGGGCAGGAGACCCAGTACTTC. Residues: CAWSHLLVDRGQETQYF.

The chain joins TRBV10-3 to TRBJ2-4; TRBD2 is a possible D gene (5 bases). In germline, CDR1 is ENHRY, CDR2 SYGVKD. V was pared by 5 bases and J by 8 bases, with 16 bases between. The CDR3 consists of 14 residues. CDR3 protein: CAISPGEKRDIQYF. The CDR3 nucleotides read TGTGCCATCAGTCCCGGGGAAAAACGGGACATTCAGTACTTC.

The V and J genes are TRBV27 and TRBJ2-1; 14 bases line up with TRBD2. V was clipped by 3 bases and J by 10 bases; unmatched bases: 8. The V gene's germline CDR1 is MNHEY and CDR2 SMNVEV (reference sequence). The CDR3 sequence is 16 residues long. For the CDR3, the DNA is TGTGCCAGCAGTTTTCTGGGACTAGCGGGAGTCAGGGAGCAGTTCTTC. Its protein is CASSFLGLAGVREQFF.

J is TRBJ2-5 and V is TRBV4-1; 7 positions agree with TRBD1. Germline-derived CDR1 and CDR2 are MGHRA and YSYEKL. This CDR3 spans 17 amino acids. Trimming took 2 bases from V and 1 from J; bases not matched to a gene: 10. This chain's CDR3 is CASSQTPGWDSQETQYF. Written as DNA, the CDR3 is TGCGCCAGCAGCCAAACCCCGGGATGGGACAGCCAAGAGACCCAGTACTTC.

The CDR3: CASSQATGRAFF. As DNA, the CDR3 is TGTGCCAGCAGCCAGGCGACAGGGCGAGCTTTCTTT. The chain employs TRBV3-1 (or the pseudogene TRBV3-2) and TRBJ1-1; TRBD1 matches 7 bases. Germline CDR1 LGHDT, CDR2 YNNKEL (reference sequence). V lost 3 bases, J lost 10 bases, and 5 bases stayed unmatched. The CDR3 extends over 12 amino acids.

This clone was seen once. The J gene is TRBJ2-2, the V gene TRBV2, with a tentative D call TRBD1 (5 bases). The CDR3 contains 13 residues. Trimming left V 6 bases short and J 4 bases short, with 9 bases between. Germline V gives CDR1 SNHLY, CDR2 FYNNEI. The CDR3 sequence is CASRVGPTGELFF. The CDR3 DNA sequence: TGTGCCAGCAGGGTGGGGCCCACCGGGGAGCTGTTTTTT.

V and J are TRBV7-8 and TRBJ1-1, with TRBD1 identical over 7 bases. The V gene end was trimmed by 6 bases and the J gene end by 5 bases; junction bases not matched to a gene: 15. CDR3 length: 16 residues. Germline lookup yields CDR1 SGHVS and CDR2 FQNEAQ. CDR3 sequence: CASSPLTGKIVTEAFF. CDR3 in DNA: TGTGCCAGCAGTCCACTGACAGGGAAGATAGTAACTGAAGCTTTCTTT.

The chain carries TRBV10-3 and TRBJ2-5, with 8 nucleotides matching TRBD2. CDR3 size: 14 residues. V lost 6 bases and J lost 4; bases outside the gene matches: 7. Germline-derived CDR1 and CDR2 are ENHRY and SYGVKD. CDR3 sequence: CAIRPGREGETQYF. The CDR3 DNA is TGTGCCATCAGACCGGGCCGGGAGGGAGAGACCCAGTACTTC.

The table lists this clone with a count of one. The chain couples TRBV9 to TRBJ2-3; TRBD2 aligns across 12 bases. The trim removed 7 bases at V and 5 bases at J, leaving 8 bases unmatched. CDR3 size: 15 residues. The germline CDR1 and CDR2 sequences are SGDLS and YYNGEE. CDR3 amino acids: CASQRTSGTQDTQYF. CDR3 DNA: TGTGCCAGCCAGCGGACTAGCGGGACGCAAGATACGCAGTATTTT.

The V gene is TRBV9, the J gene TRBJ1-2; no reliable D call. The germline gives CDR1 SGDLS, CDR2 YYNGEE. V lost 4 bases and J lost 4, with 8 bases in between. This CDR3 region has 12 residues. Here the CDR3 reads CASSPHSYGYTF. CDR3 nucleotide sequence: TGTGCCAGCAGCCCCCATAGCTATGGCTACACCTTC.

The chain is built from TRBV7-3 and TRBJ2-3; the match to TRBD2 covers 11 bases. The length of the CDR3 is 15 residues. V was clipped by 5 bases and J by 9 bases; unmatched bases: 10. Germline V gene lookup returns CDR1 SGHTA and CDR2 FQGTGA. CDR3 sequence reads: CASSVGTSGSATQYF. The CDR3 DNA follows: TGTGCCAGCAGCGTCGGGACTAGCGGTTCAGCCACGCAGTATTTT.

V is TRBV6-5 and J is TRBJ2-7; 9 bases are shared with TRBD1. Per germline, CDR1 MNHEY and CDR2 SVGAGI. Trimming cost V 6 bases and J 4 bases; bases outside gene matches: 10. This CDR3 region has 15 residues. CDR3 in amino acids: CASRGVGQGRYEQYF. The CDR3 bases are TGTGCCAGCAGAGGAGTGGGACAGGGTCGGTACGAGCAGTACTTC.

V is TRBV11-2 and J is TRBJ2-7, with 11 bases fitting TRBD2. V was pared by 5 bases and J by 4 bases, with 7 bases of the junction left unmatched. Germline CDR1 reads SGHAT; CDR2 reads FQNNGV. This CDR3 is built from 15 residues. CDR3 coding DNA: TGTGCCAGCAGCCCCGGGGCTAGCGGGGGGTACGAGCAGTACTTC. Residues: CASSPGASGGYEQYF.

This rearrangement joins TRBV19 to TRBJ2-2; D may be TRBD2 (6 bases). This CDR3 has 13 amino acids. Trimming removed 9 bases from V and 4 bases from J, with 12 bases in between. CDR1 and CDR2 from the germline V gene are LNHDA and SQIVND (reference sequence). The CDR3 protein is CASGTEGTGELFF. Written as DNA, the CDR3 is TGTGCCAGCGGGACTGAGGGCACCGGGGAGCTGTTTTTT.

This clone was picked up one time. The chain couples TRBV4-2 to TRBJ1-6; no clear D gene. The CDR3 totals 16 residues. Per the germline V gene, CDR1 is LGHNA and CDR2 is YNFKEQ. The V and J ends lost 0 bases and 3 bases respectively, with 9 bases between them. CDR3: CASSQEDFSYNSPLHF. DNA of the CDR3: TGTGCCAGCAGCCAAGAAGATTTTAGCTATAATTCACCCCTCCACTTT.

The chain combines TRBV4-1 with TRBJ2-1, with 7 bases matching TRBD2. Germline values: CDR1 MGHRA, CDR2 YSYEKL. V was clipped by 0 bases and J by 3 bases; unmatched bases: 2. This CDR3 region has 15 residues. CDR3 coding DNA: TGCGCCAGCAGCCAAGAGGGGGGGTACTACAATGAGCAGTTCTTC. This gives the protein CASSQEGGYYNEQFF.

The V call is TRBV28, the J call TRBJ2-5, with 7 bases aligning to TRBD2. The germline CDR1 and CDR2 sequences are MDHEN and SYDVKM. This CDR3 is 14 amino acids long. J was trimmed by 1 base and V by 8 bases; bases with no gene match: 7. The DNA for the CDR3 is TGTGCCAGCTTGAAACCGGGGGGCCAAGAGACCCAGTACTTC. It is translated as CASLKPGGQETQYF.

This chain uses TRBV13 with TRBJ2-7, with 8 bases matching TRBD2. The J segment lost 2 bases and the V segment lost 7 bases, leaving 7 bases of the junction unmatched. CDR1 and CDR2 (germline): PRHDT, FYEKMQ (reference sequence). CDR3 length: 14 residues. The CDR3 loop reads CASTIAGRTYEQYF. CDR3 bases: TGTGCCAGCACAATAGCGGGGCGCACCTACGAGCAGTACTTC.

The chain is built from TRBV7-9 and TRBJ1-3; TRBD1 aligns across 8 bases. Per the germline V gene, CDR1 is SEHNR and CDR2 is FQNEAQ (reference sequence). The CDR3 has 13 residues. J lost 8 bases, V lost 1 base, and 1 base had no gene match. The CDR3: CASSLVQGDTIYF. For the CDR3, the DNA is TGTGCCAGCAGCTTAGTACAGGGGGACACCATATATTTT.